The 15 T cell receptor beta chains below were found in one sample sequenced in a study of OX40 agonist ivuxolimab in advanced cancers. TCRdb's table, derived via immunoSEQ multiplex PCR, lists solely in-frame clones and lacks some. Of about 68,000 clones listed, roughly 88% are singletons. The source was CD4+ or CD8+ T cells sorted from blood, collected in a trial of the OX40 agonist ivuxolimab. Every receptor here comes from an adult with an advanced solid tumor such as melanoma, head and neck, liver or kidney cancer.

In this sample, this clone turned up once. The chain employs TRBV6-1 and TRBJ2-1, with 8 bases that match TRBD2. J lost 3 bases, V lost 3 bases, and 4 bases had no gene match. The V gene's germline CDR1 is MNHNS and CDR2 SASEGT. The CDR3 totals 15 residues. This chain's CDR3 is CASSESLAGYNEQFF. CDR3 nucleotide sequence: TGTGCCAGCAGTGAGAGCCTAGCGGGCTACAATGAGCAGTTCTTC.

The rearrangement links TRBV27 to TRBJ2-7; TRBD1 is a possible D gene (5 bases). This CDR3 is 13 amino acids long. The V and J ends lost 1 base and 7 bases respectively, with 11 bases between them. The germline gives CDR1 MNHEY, CDR2 SMNVEV (reference sequence). CDR3 residues: CASSLFPPGEQYF. The CDR3 region has the DNA TGTGCCAGCAGTTTATTCCCCCCAGGGGAGCAGTACTTC.

This clone appeared a single time. The gene calls are TRBV28 and TRBJ2-3, with D possibly matching TRBD2 (6 bases). There are 14 residues in the CDR3. Trimming pared 6 bases from V and 2 bases from J, leaving 12 bases between. Germline V gene data show CDR1 as MDHEN and CDR2 as SYDVKM. The CDR3 sequence is CASSDGGNTDTQYF. As DNA, the CDR3 is TGTGCCAGCAGCGATGGGGGGAACACAGATACGCAGTATTTT.

The CDR3 nucleotides are TGTGCCAGCAGTCCCCAGTGGAGCTCCTACGAGCAGTACTTC. This codes for CASSPQWSSYEQYF. This chain links TRBV28 with TRBJ2-7; no clear D. Between the trimmed V and J ends, which lost 5 bases and 0 bases, there was a span of 11 bases. Germline V lookup: CDR1 MDHEN, CDR2 SYDVKM. CDR3 size: 14 residues.

This chain connects TRBV2 to TRBJ2-1, with D tentatively TRBD1 or TRBD2 (5 bases each). V lost 3 bases and J 5 bases, leaving 11 bases between the germline ends. CDR1 and CDR2 from the germline V gene are SNHLY and FYNNEI. This CDR3 contains 14 residues. The CDR3 DNA sequence: TGTGCCAGCAGTGACTGGGGGATAAACAATGAGCAGTTCTTC. It is translated as CASSDWGINNEQFF.

V is TRBV6-4 and J is TRBJ2-1; the D is unclear. The CDR3 runs to 16 residues. V was pared by 3 bases and J by 7 bases, with 19 bases between. Germline assignment: CDR1 MRHNA and CDR2 SNTAGT. This CDR3 is CASSEGSLTLGNEQFF. In DNA, the CDR3 is TGTGCCAGCAGTGAGGGCTCGCTTACCCTAGGAAATGAGCAGTTCTTC.

V usage is TRBV18 and J usage is TRBJ1-4; no clear D. V was shortened by 1 base and J by 5 bases, with 11 bases between the two germline ends. Germline loops: CDR1 KGHSH, CDR2 LQKENI. This CDR3 region has 15 residues. CDR3 sequence reads: CASSPRRPENEKLFF. The CDR3 DNA is TGTGCCAGCTCACCACGAAGGCCGGAGAATGAAAAACTGTTTTTT.

The table lists this clone with a few counts. The sample holds other DNA sequences that translate to the same CDR3. The chain joins TRBV29-1 to TRBJ2-3; possibly TRBD2 for D (6 bases). The CDR3 covers 14 residues. Between the trimmed V and J ends, which lost 1 base and 0 bases, there was a span of 8 bases. Germline CDR1 SQVTM, CDR2 ANQGSEA. As DNA, the CDR3 is TGCAGCGTTGAAGGGGGAGGCAGCACAGATACGCAGTATTTT. It encodes CSVEGGGSTDTQYF.

The chain employs TRBV5-4 and TRBJ1-1; possible D gene TRBD1, 5 bases. Trimming cost V 2 bases and J 7 bases, with 18 bases left between them. Germline CDR1 SGHNT, CDR2 YYREEE (reference sequence). CDR3 length equals 15 residues. CDR3 loop: CASSFPPGTLSEAFF. The CDR3 coding sequence is TGTGCCAGCAGCTTCCCCCCCGGGACGCTAAGTGAAGCTTTCTTT. Variable domain in full (rest from reference TRBV5-4 and TRBJ1-1): ETGVTQSPTHLIKTRGQQVTLRCSSQSGHNTVSWYQQALGQGPQFIFQYYREEENGRGNFPPRFSGLQFPNYSSELNVNALELDDSALYLCASSFPPGTLSEAFFGQGTRLTVV.

The chain employs TRBV19 and TRBJ1-2; D is ambiguous. The CDR3 runs 14 residues. Germline assignment: CDR1 LNHDA and CDR2 SQIVND (reference sequence). V lost 1 base, J lost 3 bases, and 9 bases lay in between. CDR3 nucleotides: TGTGCCAGTAGTATAGTTCGGGGTCACTATGGCTACACCTTC. Amino acids: CASSIVRGHYGYTF.

This chain links TRBV30 with TRBJ1-6; no reliable D call. This CDR3 region has 15 residues. V dropped 3 bases and J dropped 2 bases, with 11 bases sitting between them. Germline CDR1 and CDR2: GTSNPN and SVGIG (reference sequence). In nucleotides, the CDR3 is TGTGCCTGGAGCGGGAGGGTGGCCTATAATTCACCCCTCCACTTT. Encoded protein: CAWSGRVAYNSPLHF.

The chain uses TRBV19 and TRBJ2-2; D remains ambiguous. Trimming cost V 5 bases and J 6 bases, with 10 bases left between them. The V gene's germline CDR1 is LNHDA and CDR2 SQIVND (reference sequence). The CDR3 consists of 13 residues. CDR3 DNA sequence: TGTGCCAGTAGTCGGGCAGACGCCGGGGAGCTGTTTTTT. It codes for CASSRADAGELFF.

V usage is TRBV29-1 and J usage is TRBJ2-1, with a possible D match to TRBD1 (6 bases). Germline values: CDR1 SQVTM, CDR2 ANQGSEA. The V end was cut by 6 bases, the J end by 10 bases, with 19 bases between. The CDR3 is 13 residues long. CDR3 coding DNA: TGCAGCGTGGGGGCTAGACTGGTACGCGAGCAGTTCTTC. Its protein product is CSVGARLVREQFF.

This rearrangement joins TRBV2 to TRBJ2-5, with D perhaps matching TRBD1 or TRBD2 (5 bases each). Germline-derived CDR1 and CDR2 are SNHLY and FYNNEI. The CDR3 consists of 15 residues. Trimming shortened V by 9 bases and J by 4 bases, and 21 bases separated the two germline ends. This CDR3 is CASLTGTLGVETQYF. Written as DNA, the CDR3 is TGTGCCAGTCTTACCGGGACCCTTGGGGTAGAGACCCAGTACTTC.

The V and J genes are TRBV29-1 and TRBJ2-1; 10 bases are shared with TRBD2. The V gene's germline CDR1 is SQVTM and CDR2 ANQGSEA. The CDR3 consists of 17 residues. Trimming took 0 bases from V and 8 from J; bases not matched to a gene: 13. DNA for the CDR3: TGCAGCGTTGAAGATATGGCTAGCGGGAGTTCCAGGGATGAGCAGTTCTTC. Amino acid sequence: CSVEDMASGSSRDEQFF.